These 32 T cell receptor beta chains were sequenced from one sample in a study of T cell responses to AZD1222 COVID-19 vaccine. Sequencing was performed with immunoSEQ multiplex PCR; in TCRdb, only in-frame clones are kept and a portion is missing. The repertoire holds 150,000 to 200,000 clones, with approximately 90% as singletons. The sequencing here drew on peripheral blood, taken on day 0 of AZD1222 vaccination. The source is an adult in good health.

CDR3 nucleotides: TGTGCCAGCGCGACGGGGGCGGAGGATGAGCAGTTCTTC. Its protein product is CASATGAEDEQFF. V is TRBV13 and J is TRBJ2-1; D may correspond to TRBD1 or TRBD2 (6 bases each). Trimming took 8 bases from V and 8 from J, leaving 16 bases between them. CDR1 and CDR2 (germline): PRHDT, FYEKMQ (reference sequence). CDR3 size: 13 residues.

V usage is TRBV7-3 and J usage is TRBJ2-2; D may correspond to TRBD1 or TRBD2 (6 bases each). Germline V gives CDR1 SGHTA, CDR2 FQGTGA. This CDR3 is built from 16 residues. With 2 bases removed from V and 0 bases from J, the gap between germline ends came to 10 bases. As DNA, the CDR3 is TGTGCCAGCAGCTTAGGGGGCGGGGCGAACACCGGGGAGCTGTTTTTT. As protein: CASSLGGGANTGELFF.

This rearrangement joins TRBV2 to TRBJ1-5; possibly TRBD1 for D (6 bases). The CDR3 totals 15 residues. V shed 2 bases and J shed 0 bases, with 8 bases lying between them. Germline loops: CDR1 SNHLY, CDR2 FYNNEI. CDR3 coding DNA: TGTGCCAGCAGTGAACACAGGGCTAGCAATCAGCCCCAGCATTTT. This translates into CASSEHRASNQPQHF. The whole variable domain, remainder taken from reference TRBV2 and TRBJ1-5, is EPEVTQTPSHQVTQMGQEVILRCVPISNHLYFYWYRQILGQKVEFLVSFYNNEISEKSEIFDDQFSVERPDGSNFTLKIRSTKLEDSAMYFCASSEHRASNQPQHFGDGTRLSIL.

The CDR3, as DNA: TGTGCCACCAGTGATTCCGGGACTAGCGAGACCTACGAGCAGTACTTC. Translated: CATSDSGTSETYEQYF. The chain carries TRBV24-1 and TRBJ2-7, with 10 bases fitting TRBD2. Trimming removed 2 bases from V and 2 bases from J; junction bases left unmatched: 5. Germline CDR1 reads KGHDR; CDR2 reads SFDVKD. This CDR3 is built from 16 residues.

The chain couples TRBV7-9 to TRBJ1-1, with 7 bases identical to TRBD1. J lost 5 bases, V lost 5 bases, and 17 bases had no gene match. CDR1 and CDR2 (germline): SEHNR, FQNEAQ (reference sequence). The length of the CDR3 is 17 residues. The CDR3 sequence: CASSTGTVNPRWTEAFF. The CDR3 DNA is TGTGCCAGCAGCACCGGGACAGTCAACCCCCGCTGGACTGAAGCTTTCTTT. Variable domain in full (rest from reference TRBV7-9 and TRBJ1-1): DTGVSQNPRHKITKRGQNVTFRCDPISEHNRLYWYRQTLGQGPEFLTYFQNEAQLEKSRLLSDRFSAERPKGSFSTLEIQRTEQGDSAMYLCASSTGTVNPRWTEAFFGQGTRLTVV.

The CDR3 here is CASRAGGRNEQFF. As DNA, the CDR3 is TGTGCCAGCAGAGCAGGGGGGCGGAATGAGCAGTTCTTC. This chain links TRBV25-1 with TRBJ2-1; perhaps TRBD1 as D (7 bases). CDR1 and CDR2 (germline): MGHDK, SYGVNS. Trimming stripped 6 bases from V and 7 bases from J, with 13 bases between. This CDR3 spans 13 amino acids.

The rearrangement joins TRBV30 to TRBJ2-3, with 7 nucleotides matching TRBD1. The germline gives CDR1 GTSNPN, CDR2 SVGIG (reference sequence). The CDR3 sequence is 12 residues long. The ends lost 7 bases at V and 1 base at J; junction bases unmatched: 2. The CDR3 is CAYTGGTDTQYF. In nucleotides, the CDR3 is TGTGCCTATACAGGGGGCACAGATACGCAGTATTTT.

This CDR3 is CASSESPTGDEQYF. Written as DNA, the CDR3 is TGCGCCAGCAGTGAGTCGCCTACAGGGGACGAGCAGTACTTC. The chain recombines TRBV10-1 with TRBJ2-7, with 7 bases fitting TRBD1. CDR1 is WNHNN and CDR2 is SYGVQD in the germline V gene (reference sequence). The length of the CDR3 is 14 residues. The V gene end was trimmed by 0 bases and the J gene end by 5 bases; junction bases not matched to a gene: 4.

The V call is TRBV5-6, the J call TRBJ1-4; no reliable D call. CDR3 size: 13 residues. V was trimmed by 4 bases and J by 8 bases, leaving 12 bases between them. From germline, CDR1 is SGHDT and CDR2 YYEEEE. The CDR3 DNA follows: TGTGCCAGCAGCCCCTGGCGAGGAGAAAAACTGTTTTTT. It specifies CASSPWRGEKLFF.

The chain has TRBV18 and TRBJ2-5; D possibly matches TRBD1 or TRBD2 (6 bases each). With 4 bases removed from V and 5 bases from J, the gap between germline ends came to 17 bases. Germline V gene data show CDR1 as KGHSH and CDR2 as LQKENI. This CDR3 has 15 residues. The CDR3 loop is CASSQTSGGTETQYF. The CDR3 DNA follows: TGTGCCAGCTCACAAACGTCCGGGGGCACGGAGACCCAGTACTTC.

The gene calls are TRBV6-2 or TRBV6-3 and TRBJ1-5; 7 nucleotides agree with TRBD1. This CDR3 is built from 15 residues. The V and J ends lost 6 bases and 0 bases, in that order; junction bases with no gene match: 5. Germline assignment: CDR1 MNHEY and CDR2 SVGEGT. The CDR3 bases are TGTGCCAGCAGCCTAGACAGGGTTAGCAATCAGCCCCAGCATTTT. Encoded protein: CASSLDRVSNQPQHF.

About this clone: Other DNA sequences in this specimen translate into the identical CDR3. The rearrangement uses TRBV7-9 and TRBJ1-1, with D uncertain. V was trimmed by 2 bases and J by 0 bases, leaving 1 base between them. This CDR3 region has 12 residues. From germline, CDR1 is SEHNR and CDR2 FQNEAQ (reference sequence). The CDR3 here is CASSLMNTEAFF. The CDR3 region has the DNA TGTGCCAGCAGCTTAATGAACACTGAAGCTTTCTTT.

The chain recombines TRBV12-3 or TRBV12-4 with TRBJ1-1, with D perhaps TRBD1 (5 bases). The ends were cut back, 3 bases at V and 2 bases at J, with 7 bases in the middle. CDR3 length: 13 amino acids. Here the CDR3 reads CASSFGGNTEAFF. CDR3 bases: TGTGCCAGCAGTTTTGGGGGAAACACTGAAGCTTTCTTT.

CDR3 in amino acids: CASSPTDRGRAQPQHF. The CDR3 coding sequence is TGTGCCAGTAGTCCAACCGACAGGGGAAGAGCGCAGCCCCAGCATTTT. This chain uses TRBV19 with TRBJ1-5; 8 bases align to TRBD1. V gave up 5 bases and J gave up 7 bases; unmatched junction bases: 13. The germline gives CDR1 LNHDA, CDR2 SQIVND (reference sequence). This CDR3 contains 16 residues. The variable domain in full, completed from reference TRBV19 and TRBJ1-5, reads DGGITQSPKYLFRKEGQNVTLSCEQNLNHDAMYWYRQDPGQGLRLIYYSQIVNDFQKGDIAEGYSVSREKKESFPLTVTSAQKNPTAFYLCASSPTDRGRAQPQHFGDGTRLSIL.

This clone was detected only once. The rearrangement links TRBV6-5 to TRBJ1-2; D remains unclear. V lost 0 bases and J 8 bases, leaving 16 bases between the germline ends. CDR3 length equals 15 residues. Germline V CDR1 and CDR2: MNHEY, SVGAGI. CDR3 protein: CASSYSGPQARGYTF. CDR3 in DNA: TGTGCCAGCAGTTACTCTGGACCTCAGGCCAGGGGCTACACCTTC.

This chain joins TRBV29-1 and TRBJ2-5; 11 nucleotides line up with TRBD2. V trimming: 4 bases; J trimming: 5 bases; junction bases outside the gene matches: 9. This CDR3 contains 15 residues. Germline-derived CDR1 and CDR2 are SQVTM and ANQGSEA. The CDR3 loop is CSVALTSGGYETQYF. The CDR3 bases are TGCAGCGTTGCGCTTACTAGCGGGGGATATGAGACCCAGTACTTC.

The V call is TRBV20-1, the J call TRBJ2-1, with D possibly matching TRBD1 (6 bases). Germline CDR1 is DFQATT and CDR2 is SNEGSKA (reference sequence). Deletions cut 3 bases from V and 3 bases from J, with 18 bases between. The CDR3 extends over 16 amino acids. Here the CDR3 DNA reads TGCAGTGCTAGTCCCCTGGACAGCGGAGACTACAATGAGCAGTTCTTC. Amino acid sequence: CSASPLDSGDYNEQFF.

V and J are TRBV5-1 and TRBJ2-1; 11 nucleotides align to TRBD1. V was clipped by 4 bases and J by 10 bases; unmatched bases: 4. This CDR3 region has 13 residues. Germline-derived CDR1 and CDR2 are SGHRS and YFSETQ. CDR3 bases: TGCGCCAGCAGCCCGGACAGGGGGCAAGAGCAGTTCTTC. It specifies CASSPDRGQEQFF.

The CDR3 nucleotides are TGTGCCAGCGTCCTTGAGACGGGGCGCTCTGGAAACACCATATATTTT. It is translated as CASVLETGRSGNTIYF. The chain links TRBV28 to TRBJ1-3; TRBD1 might be the D (5 bases). CDR1 is MDHEN, CDR2 SYDVKM, per germline. V was trimmed by 8 bases and J by 0 bases, leaving 17 bases between them. This CDR3 spans 16 amino acids.

The chain employs TRBV28 and TRBJ1-2; D perhaps matches TRBD1 (6 bases). Germline CDR1 is MDHEN and CDR2 is SYDVKM. This CDR3 has 13 residues. The V and J ends lost 7 bases and 4 bases respectively, with 13 bases between them. The CDR3 protein is CASKGQTSYGYTF. For the CDR3, the DNA is TGTGCCAGCAAAGGACAGACCTCCTATGGCTACACCTTC.

This sequence joins TRBV9 and TRBJ1-2; 10 positions agree with TRBD1. From germline, CDR1 is SGDLS and CDR2 YYNGEE. V lost 5 bases, J lost 4 bases, and 8 bases stayed unmatched. The CDR3 length is 15 residues. The CDR3 nucleotides read TGTGCCAGCAGTCCCCGGACAGGGGGGGGCTATGGCTACACCTTC. Its protein is CASSPRTGGGYGYTF.

The chain recombines TRBV6-5 with TRBJ2-5; D call uncertain. Germline V lookup: CDR1 MNHEY, CDR2 SVGAGI. This CDR3 has 15 residues. V was pared by 0 bases and J by 5 bases, with 13 bases between. The CDR3 is CASSYSPTKAETQYF. CDR3 DNA sequence: TGTGCCAGCAGTTACTCCCCGACCAAGGCGGAGACCCAGTACTTC.

The J gene is TRBJ1-2, the V gene TRBV28; tentatively, D is TRBD1 (5 bases). Trimming took off 6 bases at V and 6 bases at J, with 14 bases between the two ends. This CDR3 has 13 residues. Germline loops: CDR1 MDHEN, CDR2 SYDVKM. The CDR3 sequence: CASRPQGRDGYTF. The CDR3 DNA sequence: TGTGCCAGCAGGCCCCAGGGTCGCGATGGCTACACCTTC.

The CDR3 protein is CASSEFPGPQHF. As DNA, the CDR3 is TGTGCCAGCAGTGAATTTCCGGGGCCCCAGCATTTT. V and J are TRBV25-1 and TRBJ1-5; the D is unclear. V lost 1 base, J lost 9 bases, and 7 bases lay in between. Germline V gene sequence: CDR1 MGHDK, CDR2 SYGVNS. There are 12 residues in the CDR3. The entire variable domain, with the rest obtained from reference TRBV25-1 and TRBJ1-5, is as follows: EADIYQTPRYLVIGTGKKITLECSQTMGHDKMYWYQQDPGMELHLIHYSYGVNSTEKGDLSSESTVSRIRTEHFPLTLESARPSHTSQYLCASSEFPGPQHFGDGTRLSIL.

The chain has TRBV7-6 and TRBJ2-1; D tentatively reads TRBD1 or TRBD2 (5 bases each). There are 15 residues in the CDR3. Germline CDR1 is SGHVS and CDR2 is FNYEAQ. Trimming removed 1 base at V and 6 bases at J, with 13 bases between. CDR3 residues: CASSLGPGTLNEQFF. Written as DNA, the CDR3 is TGTGCCAGCAGCTTAGGCCCCGGGACGCTCAATGAGCAGTTCTTC.

This clone was observed a handful of times. This chain uses TRBV7-2 with TRBJ2-7; 11 nucleotides line up with TRBD2. With 3 bases clipped from V and 7 bases from J, the junction kept 8 bases outside the gene matches. This CDR3 comprises 15 residues. Looked up from germline, CDR1 is SGHTA and CDR2 is FQGNSA. This chain's CDR3 is CASSLSSGGAREQYF. DNA of the CDR3: TGTGCCAGCAGCTTGAGTAGCGGGGGGGCGCGGGAGCAGTACTTC.

This clone appeared once. The gene calls are TRBV7-9 and TRBJ1-2; D gene ambiguous. Trimming took 2 bases from V and 1 from J, leaving 8 bases between them. Germline assignment: CDR1 SEHNR and CDR2 FQNEAQ (reference sequence). The CDR3 sequence is 14 residues long. CDR3 DNA: TGTGCCAGCAGCTTATCAGGAGTTAACTATGGCTACACCTTC. Its translation: CASSLSGVNYGYTF.

The chain employs TRBV3-1 (or the pseudogene TRBV3-2) and TRBJ1-1, with 8 bases that match TRBD1. The CDR3 covers 19 residues. From germline, CDR1 is LGHDT and CDR2 YNNKEL (reference sequence). V lost 7 bases to trimming and J lost 0 bases; unmatched junction nucleotides: 19. CDR3: CASTLGQGHMRLMNTEAFF. In DNA form, the CDR3 reads TGTGCCAGCACCCTAGGACAGGGTCATATGAGGCTAATGAACACTGAAGCTTTCTTT.

This sequence joins TRBV6-5 and TRBJ2-2; TRBD2 aligns across 10 bases. Trimming took 5 bases from V and 4 from J; bases not matched to a gene: 4. The CDR3 spans 15 residues. Germline assignment: CDR1 MNHEY and CDR2 SVGAGI. CDR3 sequence: CASSPSGGSTGELFF. The CDR3 coding sequence is TGTGCCAGCAGTCCTAGCGGGGGTTCCACCGGGGAGCTGTTTTTT.

The chain is built from TRBV18 and TRBJ2-7; 9 bases align to TRBD1. Germline V CDR1 and CDR2: KGHSH, LQKENI. This CDR3 contains 14 residues. With V trimmed by 6 bases and J by 3 bases, 6 bases remained unmatched. In nucleotides, the CDR3 is TGTGCCAGCTCGCCATACAGGGGGCACTACGAGCAGTACTTC. Translation gives CASSPYRGHYEQYF.

The chain combines TRBV9 with TRBJ2-3; 8 nucleotides agree with TRBD2. In germline, CDR1 is SGDLS, CDR2 YYNGEE. With 4 bases clipped from V and 4 bases from J, the junction kept 8 bases outside the gene matches. CDR3 length equals 15 residues. CDR3 protein: CASSLSGRGPDTQYF. The CDR3 DNA sequence: TGTGCCAGCAGCCTGAGCGGGAGAGGTCCAGATACGCAGTATTTT.

The chain links TRBV7-9 to TRBJ2-5, with D tentatively TRBD1 (6 bases). In germline, CDR1 is SEHNR, CDR2 FQNEAQ (reference sequence). V gave up 1 base and J gave up 0 bases, with 12 bases separating them. The CDR3 extends over 16 amino acids. The CDR3 loop reads CASSLGHRANQETQYF. DNA of the CDR3: TGTGCCAGCAGCTTAGGGCACAGGGCCAACCAAGAGACCCAGTACTTC.